A selection of T cell receptor beta chains follows, all from one sample in a study of blood T cell repertoires in COVID-19. Profiled with immunoSEQ multiplex PCR; TCRdb holds only in-frame clones, not every one. In the table there are 60,000 to 65,000 clones, approximately 88% of which are singletons. The sample comprised peripheral blood. The source is a man in his sixties with COVID-19, enrolled during active disease. The CDR3 runs from the conserved cysteine through the conserved F or W. D genes are given only for firm matches. Only part of the rows carry a size: once, few, many, or a class if the clone is expanded.

TRBV10-3	.	.	TRBJ2-3	TGTGCCATCCAGCGTCCCAGCACAGATACGCAGTATTTT	CAIQRPSTDTQYF
TRBV30	.	TRBD2	TRBJ2-7	TGTGCCTGGAGTGGGGGGGGCTACGAGCAGTACTTC	CAWSGGGYEQYF
TRBV12-3/TRBV12-4	.	.	TRBJ2-7	TGTGCCAGCAGTTTATTGGCCGTCGAGCAGTACTTC	CASSLLAVEQYF
TRBV7-9	once	TRBD1	TRBJ2-2	TGTGCCGGCACCGGGACAGGGTCCACCGGGGAGCTGTTTTTT	CAGTGTGSTGELFF
TRBV4-1	.	.	TRBJ1-5	TGCGCCAGCAGCCAAGATAAGGGGATCGGAGGGGTTCAGCCCCAGCATTTT	CASSQDKGIGGVQPQHF
TRBV5-1	.	TRBD2	TRBJ2-3	TGCGCCAGCAGCGGGGGGACTAGCGGGAGCACAGATACGCAGTATTTT	CASSGGTSGSTDTQYF
TRBV13	few	.	TRBJ2-1	TGTGCCAGCAGCCCCTCCTCCTACAATGAGCAGTTCTTC	CASSPSSYNEQFF
TRBV28	.	.	TRBJ1-2	TGTGCCAGCAGTTTATCGAGTTGGCCGGGACAACTACATGGCTACACCTTC	CASSLSSWPGQLHGYTF
TRBV27	.	.	TRBJ2-7	TGTGCCAGCAGTCCCTCCGTCTACTACGAGCAGTACTTC	CASSPSVYYEQYF
TRBV7-7	few	.	TRBJ1-3	TGTGCCAGCAGCTTGGGTGGGGCCGGAAACACCATATATTTT	CASSLGGAGNTIYF
TRBV18	.	.	TRBJ2-1	TGTGCCAGCTCACCGGGGAGTCCGGGAAACAATGAGCAGTTCTTC	CASSPGSPGNNEQFF
TRBV30	.	TRBD2	TRBJ2-1	TGTGCCTGGAGTCCACCAGGACTAGAGGGTGAGCAGTTCTTC	CAWSPPGLEGEQFF
TRBV5-1	few	.	TRBJ1-2	TGCGCCAGCAGCTTAGCCGGGACTACAGGACAAATATATGGCTACACCTTC	CASSLAGTTGQIYGYTF
TRBV7-9	.	.	TRBJ1-1	TGTGCCAGCAGCTACACCCTCGCCAGCACTGAAGCTTTCTTT	CASSYTLASTEAFF
TRBV5-6	.	.	TRBJ2-7	TGTGCCAGCAGCTTGACAGGGCGCTCCTACGAGCAGTACTTC	CASSLTGRSYEQYF
TRBV7-9	once	.	TRBJ2-2	TGTGCCAGCAGCTTAAAAGTCAGAAACACCGGGGAGCTGTTTTTT	CASSLKVRNTGELFF
TRBV12-5	.	.	TRBJ2-1	TGTGCTAGTGGTTTGGGAAGTTCCGACTATGAGCAGTTCTTC	CASGLGSSDYEQFF